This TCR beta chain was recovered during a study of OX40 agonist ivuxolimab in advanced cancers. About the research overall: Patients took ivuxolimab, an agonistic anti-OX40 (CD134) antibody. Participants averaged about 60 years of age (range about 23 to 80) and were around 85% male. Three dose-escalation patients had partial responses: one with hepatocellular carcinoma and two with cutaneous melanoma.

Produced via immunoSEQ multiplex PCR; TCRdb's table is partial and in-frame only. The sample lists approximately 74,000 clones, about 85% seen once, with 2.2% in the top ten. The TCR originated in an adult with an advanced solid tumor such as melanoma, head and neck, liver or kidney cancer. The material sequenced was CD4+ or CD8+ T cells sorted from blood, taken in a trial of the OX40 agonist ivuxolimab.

The CDR3 protein is CASSDKQGRNEKLFF. The CDR3, as DNA: TGTGCCAGCAGTGATAAACAGGGCCGTAATGAAAAACTGTTTTTT. The chain employs TRBV2 and TRBJ1-4, with a tentative D call TRBD1 (6 bases). The CDR3 has 15 residues. The germline gives CDR1 SNHLY, CDR2 FYNNEI. V was trimmed by 3 bases and J by 4 bases, leaving 12 bases between them.